The 17 T cell receptor beta chains given below trace back to one sample, sequenced in a study of T cell responses to AZD1222 COVID-19 vaccine. Sequencing was performed with immunoSEQ multiplex PCR; in TCRdb, only in-frame clones are kept and a portion is missing. This table has around 100,000 clones, around 94% appearing once. The sample was peripheral blood, taken on day 0 of AZD1222 vaccination. Receptors originate from an adult in good health.

This chain uses TRBV5-1 with TRBJ2-4; 9 bases are a match to TRBD1. V dropped 4 bases and J dropped 7; count of bases not matched to a gene: 3. Germline-derived CDR1 and CDR2 are SGHRS and YFSETQ. The CDR3 is 13 residues long. The CDR3 sequence is CASSVTGGNIQYF. In DNA, the CDR3 is TGCGCCAGCAGCGTTACAGGGGGCAACATTCAGTACTTC.

The V gene is TRBV6-5, the J gene TRBJ1-5; maybe TRBD1 (5 bases). The CDR3 extends over 14 amino acids. Germline assignment: CDR1 MNHEY and CDR2 SVGAGI. V was pared by 2 bases and J by 6 bases, with 11 bases between. The CDR3 sequence is CASSYPGVGQPQHF. CDR3 DNA: TGTGCCAGCAGTTACCCGGGGGTCGGTCAGCCCCAGCATTTT.

CDR3 loop: CASSYWDSSSGYTF. Written as DNA, the CDR3 is TGTGCCAGCAGTTACTGGGACAGCTCTAGTGGCTACACCTTC. The chain is built from TRBV6-5 and TRBJ1-2; 7 nucleotides align to TRBD1. In germline, CDR1 is MNHEY, CDR2 SVGAGI. The length of the CDR3 is 14 residues. J lost 7 bases, V lost 1 base, and 6 bases had no gene match.

This chain connects TRBV6-2 or TRBV6-3 to TRBJ2-3; the D gene is possibly TRBD2 (5 bases). This CDR3 spans 15 amino acids. From germline, CDR1 is MNHEY and CDR2 SVGEGT. Trimming stripped 5 bases from V and 3 bases from J, with 15 bases between. The CDR3 is CASSLAGAPTDTQYF. Written as DNA, the CDR3 is TGTGCCAGCAGTCTAGCAGGAGCCCCTACAGATACGCAGTATTTT.

The chain couples TRBV12-3 or TRBV12-4 to TRBJ2-3; D remains ambiguous. V lost 6 bases and J lost 1, with 8 bases in between. This CDR3 is 13 amino acids long. CDR3 sequence reads: CASSLIRTDTQYF. As DNA, the CDR3 is TGTGCCAGCAGCCTCATACGCACAGATACGCAGTATTTT.

The genes are TRBV5-6 and TRBJ2-3; unclear D gene. The V and J ends lost 3 bases and 5 bases respectively, with 22 bases between them. This CDR3 has 17 residues. Germline V gene lookup returns CDR1 SGHDT and CDR2 YYEEEE. CDR3 region: CASSSRPIAHTKDTQYF. CDR3 in DNA: TGTGCCAGCAGCTCGCGCCCAATAGCCCACACGAAAGATACGCAGTATTTT.

The chain employs TRBV7-9 and TRBJ1-4; D may be TRBD1 (6 bases). CDR3 length: 15 amino acids. The V end lost 0 bases, the J end lost 7 bases, and 12 bases lay between the germline ends. CDR1 SEHNR and CDR2 FQNEAQ come from the germline V gene (reference sequence). The CDR3 bases are TGTGCCAGCAGCTTAGCGTCCAGGGGTGGTGAAAAACTGTTTTTT. Its translation: CASSLASRGGEKLFF.

V and J are TRBV4-2 and TRBJ2-7, with D perhaps TRBD1 (5 bases). V lost 2 bases and J lost 4, with 9 bases in between. There are 13 residues in the CDR3. CDR1 is LGHNA and CDR2 is YNFKEQ in the germline V gene. CDR3 DNA: TGTGCCAGCAGCCAATTGGACAAGTACGAGCAGTACTTC. As protein: CASSQLDKYEQYF.

This clone was recorded only once. The chain is built from TRBV6-1 and TRBJ1-2; the D gene is possibly TRBD1 (5 bases). Trimming stripped 1 base from V and 7 bases from J, with 13 bases between. Germline CDR1 and CDR2: MNHNS and SASEGT. This CDR3 has 14 residues. The chain's CDR3 is CASSEDVQGRGYTF. Written as DNA, the CDR3 is TGTGCCAGCAGTGAAGACGTCCAGGGACGTGGCTACACCTTC.

The chain carries TRBV7-2 and TRBJ2-7; no definite D call. Looked up from germline, CDR1 is SGHTA and CDR2 is FQGNSA. The CDR3 length is 17 residues. The V end was cut by 3 bases, the J end by 4 bases, with 22 bases between. Here the CDR3 reads CASSFGRLTDVKYEQYF. The CDR3 DNA reads TGTGCCAGCAGCTTTGGGCGGCTCACGGACGTCAAATACGAGCAGTACTTC.

This clone was observed once. The V call is TRBV7-8, the J call TRBJ2-3; TRBD1 matches 11 bases. Trimming at V came to 0 bases and at J to 7 bases, leaving 3 bases not matched to a gene. CDR1 is SGHVS, CDR2 FQNEAQ, per germline. The CDR3 sequence is 15 residues long. The CDR3 sequence: CASSLAGTGGYTQYF. CDR3 nucleotides: TGTGCCAGCAGCTTAGCGGGGACAGGGGGGTATACGCAGTATTTT. Together with reference TRBV7-8 and TRBJ2-3, the CDR3 gives the full variable domain: GAGVSQSPRYKVAKRGQDVALRCDPISGHVSLFWYQQALGQGPEFLTYFQNEAQLDKSGLPSDRFFAERPEGSVSTLKIQRTQQEDSAVYLCASSLAGTGGYTQYFGPGTRLTVL.

The chain couples TRBV27 to TRBJ2-3, with 10 bases fitting TRBD2. Germline CDR1 and CDR2: MNHEY and SMNVEV (reference sequence). V trimming: 2 bases; J trimming: 0 bases; junction bases outside the gene matches: 11. This CDR3 has 19 residues. This chain's CDR3 is CASSLTGGLARPSTDTQYF. CDR3 nucleotides: TGTGCCAGCAGTTTAACGGGGGGACTAGCGAGACCCAGCACAGATACGCAGTATTTT.

This clone has a single count. The chain links TRBV5-1 to TRBJ1-6; TRBD1 is a possible D gene (6 bases). Trimming cost V 0 bases and J 6 bases, with 10 bases left between them. The germline CDR1 and CDR2 sequences are SGHRS and YFSETQ. CDR3 length: 15 residues. This CDR3 is CASSLGGASNSPLHF. In DNA, the CDR3 is TGCGCCAGCAGCTTGGGGGGGGCCAGTAATTCACCCCTCCACTTT.

The chain links TRBV6-5 to TRBJ2-7, with D maybe TRBD2 (5 bases). V was cut by 6 bases and J by 4 bases, with 13 bases left in between. The CDR3 totals 13 residues. Germline-derived CDR1 and CDR2 are MNHEY and SVGAGI. The chain's CDR3 is CASRDGLSYEQYF. The DNA for the CDR3 is TGTGCCAGCAGGGACGGACTTTCGTACGAGCAGTACTTC.

This clone has a single count. The V and J genes are TRBV19 and TRBJ2-3; TRBD2 aligns across 9 bases. This CDR3 contains 16 residues. V gave up 4 bases and J gave up 3 bases; unmatched junction bases: 8. Germline V gene lookup returns CDR1 LNHDA and CDR2 SQIVND (reference sequence). In DNA, the CDR3 is TGTGCCAGTAGTAGGATAGCGGGAGAGGGGACAGATACGCAGTATTTT. It specifies CASSRIAGEGTDTQYF. Based on the CDR3 plus reference TRBV19 and TRBJ2-3, the full variable domain is DGGITQSPKYLFRKEGQNVTLSCEQNLNHDAMYWYRQDPGQGLRLIYYSQIVNDFQKGDIAEGYSVSREKKESFPLTVTSAQKNPTAFYLCASSRIAGEGTDTQYFGPGTRLTVL.

This clone was recorded only once. The J gene is TRBJ1-1, the V gene TRBV15; a weak D match, TRBD1 (5 bases). The CDR3 runs 12 residues. Germline values: CDR1 LNHNV, CDR2 YYDKDF (reference sequence). Between the trimmed V and J ends, which lost 7 bases and 2 bases, there was a span of 8 bases. Here the CDR3 reads CATTRDNTEAFF. In DNA, the CDR3 is TGTGCCACCACCAGGGATAACACTGAAGCTTTCTTT.

The V and J genes are TRBV18 and TRBJ1-3; 11 nucleotides match TRBD1. Germline-derived CDR1 and CDR2 are KGHSH and LQKENI. CDR3 size: 18 residues. The V and J ends lost 1 base and 8 bases, in that order; junction bases with no gene match: 13. DNA of the CDR3: TGTGCCAGCTCACCACTAAGCGGGACAGGGGGAATTCTGGACACCATATATTTT. Translating it yields CASSPLSGTGGILDTIYF.